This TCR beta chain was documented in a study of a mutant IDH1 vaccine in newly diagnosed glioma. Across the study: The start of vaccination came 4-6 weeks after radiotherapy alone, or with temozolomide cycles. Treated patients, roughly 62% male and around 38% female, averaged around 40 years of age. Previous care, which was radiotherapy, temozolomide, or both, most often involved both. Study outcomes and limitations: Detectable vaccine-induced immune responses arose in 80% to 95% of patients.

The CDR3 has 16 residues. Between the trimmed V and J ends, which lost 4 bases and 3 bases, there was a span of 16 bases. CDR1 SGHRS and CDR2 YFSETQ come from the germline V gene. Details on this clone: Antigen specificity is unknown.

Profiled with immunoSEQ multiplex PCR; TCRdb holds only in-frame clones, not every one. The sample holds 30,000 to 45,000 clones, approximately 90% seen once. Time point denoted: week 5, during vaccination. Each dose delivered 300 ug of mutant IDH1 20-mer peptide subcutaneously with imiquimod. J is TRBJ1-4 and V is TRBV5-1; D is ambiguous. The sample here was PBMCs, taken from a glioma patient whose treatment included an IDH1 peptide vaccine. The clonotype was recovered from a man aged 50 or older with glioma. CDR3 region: CASSTRPGSSNEKLFF. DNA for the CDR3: TGCGCCAGCAGCACTCGACCAGGAAGCTCTAATGAAAAACTGTTTTTT. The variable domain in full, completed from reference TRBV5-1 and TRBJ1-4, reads KAGVTQTPRYLIKTRGQQVTLSCSPISGHRSVSWYQQTPGQGLQFLFEYFSETQRNKGNFPGRFSGRQFSNSRSEMNVSTLELGDSALYLCASSTRPGSSNEKLFFGSGTQLSVL.